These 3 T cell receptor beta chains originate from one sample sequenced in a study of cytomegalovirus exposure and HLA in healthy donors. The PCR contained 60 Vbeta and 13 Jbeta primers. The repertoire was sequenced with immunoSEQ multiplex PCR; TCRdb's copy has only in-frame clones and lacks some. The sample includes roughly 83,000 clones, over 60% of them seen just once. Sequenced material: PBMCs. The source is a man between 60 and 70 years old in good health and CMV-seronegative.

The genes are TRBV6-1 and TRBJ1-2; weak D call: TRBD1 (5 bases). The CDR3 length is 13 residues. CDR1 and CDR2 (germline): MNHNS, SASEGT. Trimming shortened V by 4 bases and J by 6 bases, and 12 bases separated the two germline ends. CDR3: CASSGERGDGYTF. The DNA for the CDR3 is TGTGCCAGCAGTGGGGAAAGGGGCGATGGCTACACCTTC.

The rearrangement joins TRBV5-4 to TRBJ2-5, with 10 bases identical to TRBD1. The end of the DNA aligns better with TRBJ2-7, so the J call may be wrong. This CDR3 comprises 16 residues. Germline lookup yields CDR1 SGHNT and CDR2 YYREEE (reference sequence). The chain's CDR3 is CASSDTRDRGTYEQYF. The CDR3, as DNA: TGTGCCAGCAGCGACACCCGGGACAGGGGAACCTACGAGCAGTACTTC.

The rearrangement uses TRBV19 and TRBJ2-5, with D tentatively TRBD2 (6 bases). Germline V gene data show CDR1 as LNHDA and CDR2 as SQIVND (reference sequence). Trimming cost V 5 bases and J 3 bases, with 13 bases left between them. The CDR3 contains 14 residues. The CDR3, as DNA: TGTGCCAGTAGTCCCGGGGAGGAAAAAGAGACCCAGTACTTC. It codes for CASSPGEEKETQYF.